A single sample gave rise to the 16 T cell receptor beta chains below, sequenced in a study of T cell changes during pregnancy in multiple sclerosis. The method was immunoSEQ multiplex PCR; TCRdb's version includes in-frame clones alone and lacks a portion of them. The sample has 55,000 to 85,000 clones; less than 95% are singletons. The specimen comprised peripheral blood, sampled in the third trimester of pregnancy. The receptors stem from a female donor with multiple sclerosis, enrolled in a pregnancy study.

The chain employs TRBV29-1 and TRBJ2-3; D is ambiguous. CDR1 and CDR2 (germline): SQVTM, ANQGSEA. The CDR3 spans 13 residues. V lost 4 bases to trimming and J lost 0 bases, with 8 bases between them. In nucleotides, the CDR3 is TGCAGCGTTGTACAGCCTAGCACAGATACGCAGTATTTT. This translates into CSVVQPSTDTQYF.

The chain's CDR3 is CASRPDGNSNQPQHF. The CDR3 DNA reads TGTGCCAGCAGACCCGACGGGAATAGCAATCAGCCCCAGCATTTT. V gene TRBV6-5 combines with J gene TRBJ1-5; D uncertain. This CDR3 has 15 residues. V was trimmed by 6 bases and J by 0 bases, leaving 12 bases between them. Germline CDR1 and CDR2: MNHEY and SVGAGI.

The genes are TRBV5-5 and TRBJ1-4; D unclear. The V end lost 0 bases, the J end lost 0 bases, and 6 bases lay between the germline ends. The length of the CDR3 is 15 residues. The germline V gene has CDR1 SGHKS and CDR2 YYEKEE (reference sequence). The CDR3 protein is CASSLARPTNEKLFF. CDR3 nucleotides: TGTGCCAGCAGCTTGGCCCGTCCAACTAATGAAAAACTGTTTTTT. Together with reference TRBV5-5 and TRBJ1-4, the CDR3 gives the full variable domain: DAGVTQSPTHLIKTRGQQVTLRCSPISGHKSVSWYQQVLGQGPQFIFQYYEKEERGRGNFPDRFSARQFPNYSSELNVNALLLGDSALYLCASSLARPTNEKLFFGSGTQLSVL.

This chain joins TRBV4-3 and TRBJ1-6, with TRBD1 as a possible D gene (5 bases). V shed 0 bases and J shed 12 bases, with 9 bases lying between them. In germline, CDR1 is LGHNA, CDR2 YSLEER. CDR3 length equals 13 residues. This CDR3 is CASSQDLGGPLHF. The CDR3 coding sequence is TGCGCCAGCAGCCAAGATCTCGGGGGACCCCTCCACTTT.

The CDR3 is CASSPGQTNTEAFF. The CDR3, as DNA: TGTGCCAGCAGCCCGGGACAGACGAACACTGAAGCTTTCTTT. This rearrangement joins TRBV6-6 to TRBJ1-1; 7 nucleotides match TRBD1. This CDR3 is 14 amino acids long. With 6 bases clipped from V and 1 base from J, the junction kept 5 bases outside the gene matches. CDR1 MNHNY and CDR2 SVGAGI come from the germline V gene (reference sequence).

This chain connects TRBV7-2 to TRBJ2-5, with no clear D. CDR1 and CDR2 from the germline V gene are SGHTA and FQGNSA. CDR3 length: 12 residues. Between the trimmed V and J ends, which lost 5 bases and 4 bases, there was a span of 8 bases. CDR3 sequence: CASSPYPETQYF. The CDR3 nucleotides read TGTGCCAGCAGCCCCTACCCAGAGACCCAGTACTTC. The whole variable domain, remainder taken from reference TRBV7-2 and TRBJ2-5, is GAGVSQSPSNKVTEKGKDVELRCDPISGHTALYWYRQSLGQGLEFLIYFQGNSAPDKSGLPSDRFSAERTGGSVSTLTIQRTQQEDSAVYLCASSPYPETQYFGPGTRLLVL.

The genes are TRBV2 and TRBJ2-7, with 11 bases lining up with TRBD1. Germline assignment: CDR1 SNHLY and CDR2 FYNNEI. V lost 3 bases, J lost 8 bases, and 6 bases stayed unmatched. This CDR3 is built from 14 residues. This CDR3 is CASSDGTGGVKQYF. DNA for the CDR3: TGTGCCAGCAGTGATGGGACAGGGGGGGTAAAGCAGTACTTC.

The chain carries TRBV2 and TRBJ2-5, with TRBD1 matching 9 bases. Germline CDR1 is SNHLY and CDR2 is FYNNEI. The V gene end was trimmed by 6 bases and the J gene end by 3 bases; junction bases not matched to a gene: 5. CDR3 length: 14 residues. This chain's CDR3 is CASSFDRGKETQYF. CDR3 nucleotides: TGTGCCAGCAGCTTTGACAGGGGGAAAGAGACCCAGTACTTC. Together with reference TRBV2 and TRBJ2-5, the CDR3 gives the full variable domain: EPEVTQTPSHQVTQMGQEVILRCVPISNHLYFYWYRQILGQKVEFLVSFYNNEISEKSEIFDDQFSVERPDGSNFTLKIRSTKLEDSAMYFCASSFDRGKETQYFGPGTRLLVL.

The chain has TRBV6-5 and TRBJ2-3; maybe TRBD2 (6 bases). Germline lookup yields CDR1 MNHEY and CDR2 SVGAGI. The CDR3 is 11 amino acids. Trimming took 11 bases from V and 5 from J, leaving 11 bases between them. CDR3 nucleotides: TGTGCCTCGCGGGGCCTAGATACGCAGTATTTT. Its protein is CASRGLDTQYF.

V is TRBV7-2 and J is TRBJ2-1; D remains unclear. Trimming took 5 bases from V and 9 from J, leaving 14 bases between them. The CDR3 covers 13 residues. CDR1 SGHTA and CDR2 FQGNSA come from the germline V gene. CDR3 loop: CASSPVSPSEQFF. The CDR3, as DNA: TGTGCCAGCAGCCCGGTATCCCCAAGTGAGCAGTTCTTC.

This sequence joins TRBV7-9 and TRBJ1-1, with a tentative D call TRBD1 (5 bases). The CDR3 sequence is 13 residues long. CDR1 and CDR2 from the germline V gene are SEHNR and FQNEAQ (reference sequence). Trimming stripped 7 bases from V and 4 bases from J, with 13 bases between. CDR3: CASIQRGGTEAFF. For the CDR3, the DNA is TGTGCCAGCATCCAGCGGGGGGGCACTGAAGCTTTCTTT.

This chain connects TRBV9 to TRBJ1-2; D call uncertain. CDR3 length: 14 amino acids. Trimming took 4 bases from V and 2 from J, leaving 12 bases between them. Germline V gene sequence: CDR1 SGDLS, CDR2 YYNGEE. CDR3 in DNA: TGTGCCAGCAGCCCACTGCCCTCCAACTATGGCTACACCTTC. Its translation: CASSPLPSNYGYTF.

This rearrangement joins TRBV2 to TRBJ2-2; 7 bases match TRBD1. CDR3 length: 16 amino acids. Looked up from germline, CDR1 is SNHLY and CDR2 is FYNNEI. Trimming took 1 base from V and 3 from J; bases not matched to a gene: 5. The CDR3 protein is CASSEEGQFDTGELFF. CDR3 nucleotides: TGTGCCAGCAGTGAAGAGGGACAGTTCGACACCGGGGAGCTGTTTTTT.

The genes are TRBV7-3 and TRBJ1-3; the match to TRBD1 covers 8 bases. Germline loops: CDR1 SGHTA, CDR2 FQGTGA. The CDR3 is made up of 15 amino acids. Trimming cost V 4 bases and J 2 bases; bases outside gene matches: 4. CDR3 sequence (DNA): TGTGCCAGCAGCTCCCAGGGGGCAACTGGAAACACCATATATTTT. Translated, it gives CASSSQGATGNTIYF.

This clone was found once. The chain uses TRBV4-1 and TRBJ2-3, with 10 bases identical to TRBD2. J was trimmed by 3 bases and V by 1 base; bases with no gene match: 7. Germline V gives CDR1 MGHRA, CDR2 YSYEKL. The CDR3 covers 17 residues. The CDR3 loop is CASSQVPSGGGTDTQYF. The CDR3 nucleotides are TGCGCCAGCAGCCAAGTACCTAGCGGGGGAGGTACAGATACGCAGTATTTT.

CDR3: CASSLLAGGSYEQYF. In DNA form, the CDR3 reads TGCGCCAGCAGCTTGCTAGCGGGGGGCTCCTACGAGCAGTACTTC. The chain links TRBV5-1 to TRBJ2-7, with 11 bases aligning to TRBD2. Trimming at V came to 1 base and at J to 0 bases, leaving 0 bases not matched to a gene. The CDR3 sequence is 15 residues long. Germline V gene sequence: CDR1 SGHRS, CDR2 YFSETQ.